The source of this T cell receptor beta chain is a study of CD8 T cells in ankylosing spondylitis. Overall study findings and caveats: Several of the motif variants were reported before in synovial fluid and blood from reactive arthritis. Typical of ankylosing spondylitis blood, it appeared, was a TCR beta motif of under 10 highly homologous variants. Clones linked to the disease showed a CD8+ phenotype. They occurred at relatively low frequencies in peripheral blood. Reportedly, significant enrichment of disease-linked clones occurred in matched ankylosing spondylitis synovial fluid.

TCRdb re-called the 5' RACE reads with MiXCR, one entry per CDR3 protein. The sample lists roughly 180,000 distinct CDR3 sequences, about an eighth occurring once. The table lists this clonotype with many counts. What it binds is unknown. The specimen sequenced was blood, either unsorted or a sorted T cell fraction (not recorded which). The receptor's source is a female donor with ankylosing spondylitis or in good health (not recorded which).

The CDR3 spells CASSLIGETQYF. The CDR3 coding sequence is TGTGCCAGCAGCTTAATTGGAGAGACCCAGTACTTC. The genes are TRBV11-1 and TRBJ2-5; the D is unclear. Between the trimmed V and J ends, which lost 2 bases and 4 bases, there was a span of 5 bases. Germline V CDR1 and CDR2: SGHAT, FQDESV (reference sequence). The length of the CDR3 is 12 residues.